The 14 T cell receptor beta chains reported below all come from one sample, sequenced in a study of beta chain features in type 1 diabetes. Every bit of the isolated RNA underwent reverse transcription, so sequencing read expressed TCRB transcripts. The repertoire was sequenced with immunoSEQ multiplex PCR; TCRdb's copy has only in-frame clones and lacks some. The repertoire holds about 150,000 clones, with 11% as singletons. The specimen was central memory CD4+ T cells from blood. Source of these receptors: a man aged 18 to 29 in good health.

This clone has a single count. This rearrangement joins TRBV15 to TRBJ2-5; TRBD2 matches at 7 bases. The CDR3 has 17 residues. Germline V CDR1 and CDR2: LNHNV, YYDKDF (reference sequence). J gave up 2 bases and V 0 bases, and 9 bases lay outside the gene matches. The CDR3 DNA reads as TGTGCCACCAGCAGAGATCAGGGACTATCCCAACAAGAGACCCAGTACTTC. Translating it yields CATSRDQGLSQQETQYF.

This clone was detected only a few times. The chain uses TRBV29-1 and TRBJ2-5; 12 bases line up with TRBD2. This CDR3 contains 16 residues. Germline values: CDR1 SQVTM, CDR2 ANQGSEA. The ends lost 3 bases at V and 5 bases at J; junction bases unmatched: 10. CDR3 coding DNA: TGCAGCGTTGATTCGTCGACTAGCGGGGGTGAGGAGACCCAGTACTTC. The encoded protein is CSVDSSTSGGEETQYF.

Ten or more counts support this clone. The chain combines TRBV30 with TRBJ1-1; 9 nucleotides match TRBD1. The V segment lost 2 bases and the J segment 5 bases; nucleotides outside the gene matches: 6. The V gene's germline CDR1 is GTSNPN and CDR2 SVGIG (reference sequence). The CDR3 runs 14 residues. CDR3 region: CAWSPDRGSTEAFF. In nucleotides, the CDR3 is TGTGCCTGGAGTCCCGACAGGGGGAGTACTGAAGCTTTCTTT.

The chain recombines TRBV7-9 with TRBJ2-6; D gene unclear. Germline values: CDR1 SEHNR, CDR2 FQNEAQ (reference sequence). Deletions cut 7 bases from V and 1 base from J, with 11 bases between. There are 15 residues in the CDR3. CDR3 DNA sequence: TGTGCCAGCAACAAACCTAAGTCTGGGGCCAACGTCCTGACTTTC. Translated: CASNKPKSGANVLTF. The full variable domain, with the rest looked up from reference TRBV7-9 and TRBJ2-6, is DTGVSQNPRHKITKRGQNVTFRCDPISEHNRLYWYRQTLGQGPEFLTYFQNEAQLEKSRLLSDRFSAERPKGSFSTLEIQRTEQGDSAMYLCASNKPKSGANVLTFGAGSRLTVL.

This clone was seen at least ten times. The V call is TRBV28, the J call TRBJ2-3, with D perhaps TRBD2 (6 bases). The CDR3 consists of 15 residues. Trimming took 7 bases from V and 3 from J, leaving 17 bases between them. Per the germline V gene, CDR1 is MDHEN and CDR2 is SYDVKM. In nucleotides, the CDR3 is TGTGCCAGCACCTTCGGGGGAACTACTACAGATACGCAGTATTTT. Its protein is CASTFGGTTTDTQYF.

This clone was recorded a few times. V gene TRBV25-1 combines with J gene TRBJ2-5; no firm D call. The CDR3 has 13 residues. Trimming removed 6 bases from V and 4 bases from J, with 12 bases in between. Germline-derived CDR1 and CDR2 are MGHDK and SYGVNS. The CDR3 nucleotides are TGTGCCAGCAGCTCGAGGCCTCCAGAGACCCAGTACTTC. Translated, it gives CASSSRPPETQYF.

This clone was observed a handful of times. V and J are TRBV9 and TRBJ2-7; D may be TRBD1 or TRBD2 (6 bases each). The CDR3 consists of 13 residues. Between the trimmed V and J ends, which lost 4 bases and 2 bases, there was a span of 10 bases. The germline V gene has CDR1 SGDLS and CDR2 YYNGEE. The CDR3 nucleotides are TGTGCCAGCAGCCCCGGGGGCGCCTACGAGCAGTACTTC. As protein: CASSPGGAYEQYF.

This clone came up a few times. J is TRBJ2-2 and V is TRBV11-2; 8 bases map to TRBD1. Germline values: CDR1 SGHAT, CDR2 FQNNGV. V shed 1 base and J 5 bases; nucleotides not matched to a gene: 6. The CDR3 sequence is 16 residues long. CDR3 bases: TGTGCCAGCAGCTTAGGAGGTTACAGGGGGACCGGGGAGCTGTTTTTT. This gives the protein CASSLGGYRGTGELFF.

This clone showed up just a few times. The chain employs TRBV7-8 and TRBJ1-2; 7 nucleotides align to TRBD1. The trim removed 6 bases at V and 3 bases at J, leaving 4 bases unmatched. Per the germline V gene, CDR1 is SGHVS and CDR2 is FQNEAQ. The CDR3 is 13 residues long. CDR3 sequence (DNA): TGTGCCAGCAGACGGCAGGGGGACTATGGCTACACCTTC. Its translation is CASRRQGDYGYTF.

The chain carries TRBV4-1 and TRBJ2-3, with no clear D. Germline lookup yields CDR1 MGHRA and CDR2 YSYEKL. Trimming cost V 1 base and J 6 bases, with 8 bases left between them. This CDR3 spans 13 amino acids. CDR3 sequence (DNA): TGCGCCAGCAGCCAAGGGCAGGACGATACGCAGTATTTT. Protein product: CASSQGQDDTQYF.

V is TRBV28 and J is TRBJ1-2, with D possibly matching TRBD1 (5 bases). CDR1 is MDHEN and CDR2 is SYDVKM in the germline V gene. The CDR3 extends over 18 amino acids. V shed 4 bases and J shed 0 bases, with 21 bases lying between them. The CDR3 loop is CASSSLNRQMPTNYGYTF. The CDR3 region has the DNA TGTGCCAGCAGTTCCCTAAATAGACAGATGCCCACTAACTATGGCTACACCTTC.

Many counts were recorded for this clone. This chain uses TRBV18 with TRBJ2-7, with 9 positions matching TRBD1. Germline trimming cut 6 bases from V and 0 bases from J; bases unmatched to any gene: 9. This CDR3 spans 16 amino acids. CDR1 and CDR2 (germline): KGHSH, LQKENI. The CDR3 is CASSSRGQGSSYEQYF. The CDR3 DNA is TGTGCCAGCTCGTCAAGGGGACAGGGATCCTCCTACGAGCAGTACTTC.

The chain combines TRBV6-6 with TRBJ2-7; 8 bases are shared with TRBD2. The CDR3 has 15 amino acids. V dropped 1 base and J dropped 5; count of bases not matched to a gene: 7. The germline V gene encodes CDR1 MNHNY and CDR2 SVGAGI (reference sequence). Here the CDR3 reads CASSYFGTRDDEQYF. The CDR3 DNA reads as TGTGCCAGCAGTTACTTCGGGACTAGGGACGACGAGCAGTACTTC.

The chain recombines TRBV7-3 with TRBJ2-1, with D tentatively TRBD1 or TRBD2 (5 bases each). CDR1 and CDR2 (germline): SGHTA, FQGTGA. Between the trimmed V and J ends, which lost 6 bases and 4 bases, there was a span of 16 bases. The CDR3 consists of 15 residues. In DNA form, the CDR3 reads TGTGCCAGCAGGATTCGGGACGAACAATACAATGAGCAGTTCTTC. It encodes CASRIRDEQYNEQFF.